Shown below are 14 T cell receptor beta chains from a single sample sequenced in a study of identical twins. MiXCR was run by TCRdb on the 5' RACE reads, yielding one entry per CDR3 protein. The sample yields some 760,000 distinct CDR3 sequences, roughly 20% seen once. This sample was also put to use in a study of T cells expressing NK-cell markers.

The specimen was PBMCs. These receptors were taken from a young woman in good health.

This clonotype was observed a few times. This rearrangement joins TRBV18 to TRBJ2-5, with TRBD1 identical over 7 bases. Germline V gene data show CDR1 as KGHSH and CDR2 as LQKENI. Trimming took 3 bases from V and 1 from J; bases not matched to a gene: 5. The CDR3 has 15 amino acids. The CDR3 spells CASSPSPGGQETQYF. The CDR3 nucleotides are TGTGCCAGCTCACCTTCCCCAGGGGGCCAAGAGACCCAGTACTTC.

This clonotype was seen only a few times. J is TRBJ2-7 and V is TRBV20-1; a weak D match, TRBD1 (5 bases). Germline V gene sequence: CDR1 DFQATT, CDR2 SNEGSKA (reference sequence). Trimming took 2 bases from V and 3 from J, leaving 14 bases between them. The CDR3 is made up of 14 amino acids. Here the CDR3 DNA reads TGCAGTGCTAGAATCACAGGCAGACTCTACGAGCAGTACTTC. Translation: CSARITGRLYEQYF.

This clonotype has a handful of counts. V usage is TRBV19 and J usage is TRBJ2-1, with a weak D call TRBD2 (5 bases). The germline gives CDR1 LNHDA, CDR2 SQIVND (reference sequence). CDR3 length equals 15 residues. V was trimmed by 6 bases and J by 9 bases, leaving 21 bases between them. The DNA for the CDR3 is TGTGCCAGTAGCCCGGGGATTTTTAGCTCACCTGAGCAGTTCTTC. Its translation: CASSPGIFSSPEQFF.

This chain connects TRBV20-1 to TRBJ2-2; TRBD2 aligns across 7 bases. Looked up from germline, CDR1 is DFQATT and CDR2 is SNEGSKA (reference sequence). The V gene end was trimmed by 3 bases and the J gene end by 5 bases; junction bases not matched to a gene: 6. The CDR3 contains 14 residues. The CDR3 region has the DNA TGCAGTGCTAGGAGGGCGGGGGATACCGGGGAGCTGTTTTTT. Translating it yields CSARRAGDTGELFF.

A single count supports this clonotype. The J gene is TRBJ2-1, the V gene TRBV2; D is unclear. CDR3 length: 11 amino acids. CDR1 is SNHLY and CDR2 is FYNNEI in the germline V gene. Deletions cut 7 bases from V and 5 bases from J, with 6 bases between. The CDR3 spells CASKNHNEQFF. For the CDR3, the DNA is TGTGCCAGCAAAAATCACAATGAGCAGTTCTTC. Based on the CDR3 plus reference TRBV2 and TRBJ2-1, the full variable domain is EPEVTQTPSHQVTQMGQEVILRCVPISNHLYFYWYRQILGQKVEFLVSFYNNEISEKSEIFDDQFSVERPDGSNFTLKIRSTKLEDSAMYFCASKNHNEQFFGPGTRLTVL.

In this sample, this clonotype turned up a few times. This chain uses TRBV7-3 with TRBJ2-2; TRBD2 aligns across 14 bases. J lost 4 bases, V lost 4 bases, and 17 bases had no gene match. This CDR3 is built from 21 residues. Germline loops: CDR1 SGHTA, CDR2 FQGTGA. CDR3 region: CASSSKFWEGTSGRPTGELFF. The CDR3 nucleotides read TGTGCCAGCAGCTCTAAATTCTGGGAGGGGACTAGCGGGAGACCCACCGGGGAGCTGTTTTTT.

This chain links TRBV6-1 with TRBJ2-5, with a tentative D call TRBD2 (5 bases). This CDR3 contains 13 residues. Trimming removed 4 bases from V and 5 bases from J, with 11 bases in between. CDR1 and CDR2 (germline): MNHNS, SASEGT. In DNA form, the CDR3 reads TGTGCCAGCAGTGGGTTGGGAGTCGAGACCCAGTACTTC. Its protein product is CASSGLGVETQYF.

The chain uses TRBV7-8 and TRBJ2-2; a weak D match, TRBD1 (5 bases). Trimming pared 9 bases from V and 1 base from J, leaving 18 bases between. CDR1 and CDR2 from the germline V gene are SGHVS and FQNEAQ. The CDR3 extends over 16 amino acids. CDR3 bases: TGTGCCAGTAGCACTCCGCCCGACAGGAACACCGGGGAGCTGTTTTTT. Residues: CASSTPPDRNTGELFF.

This clonotype was observed many times. The chain carries TRBV5-1 and TRBJ1-1, with D hard to call. The length of the CDR3 is 16 residues. Germline assignment: CDR1 SGHRS and CDR2 YFSETQ. V was trimmed by 1 base and J by 0 bases, leaving 13 bases between them. CDR3 DNA sequence: TGCGCCAGCAGCTTGTCGATCGACGGGATGAACACTGAAGCTTTCTTT. Translating gives CASSLSIDGMNTEAFF.

The V gene is TRBV5-1, the J gene TRBJ1-6, with a tentative D call TRBD1 (5 bases). The germline V and J ends were trimmed by 4 bases and 4 bases, with 15 bases remaining between them. Germline lookup yields CDR1 SGHRS and CDR2 YFSETQ. This CDR3 is 16 amino acids long. The CDR3 region is CASSRDFGEYNSPLHF. The DNA of the CDR3 is TGCGCCAGCAGCCGGGACTTCGGCGAGTATAATTCACCCCTCCACTTT.

This CDR3 reads CASSYVFNEKLFF. For the CDR3, the DNA is TGTGCCAGCAGTTACGTTTTTAATGAAAAACTGTTTTTT. V is TRBV6-5 and J is TRBJ1-4; D remains unclear. Germline CDR1 MNHEY, CDR2 SVGAGI. This CDR3 spans 13 amino acids. V lost 2 bases and J lost 4, with 5 bases in between.

This clonotype was counted between two and nine times. This chain links TRBV7-3 with TRBJ1-1; tentatively, D is TRBD1 (5 bases). The CDR3 covers 16 residues. The germline gives CDR1 SGHTA, CDR2 FQGTGA. V was cut by 0 bases and J by 0 bases, with 11 bases left in between. The CDR3 protein is CASSLTSAGMNTEAFF. In DNA, the CDR3 is TGTGCCAGCAGCTTAACGTCGGCAGGGATGAACACTGAAGCTTTCTTT. The complete variable domain, with remaining parts taken from reference TRBV7-3 and TRBJ1-1, reads GAGVSQTPSNKVTEKGKYVELRCDPISGHTALYWYRQSLGQGPEFLIYFQGTGAADDSGLPNDRFFAVRPEGSVSTLKIQRTERGDSAVYLCASSLTSAGMNTEAFFGQGTRLTVV.

This clonotype showed up just a few times. The rearrangement joins TRBV5-1 to TRBJ2-1; 9 bases agree with TRBD2. Germline CDR1 reads SGHRS; CDR2 reads YFSETQ. The CDR3 sequence is 17 residues long. The ends lost 3 bases at V and 7 bases at J; junction bases unmatched: 14. The chain's CDR3 is CASSSRSSGSSRNEQFF. Written as DNA, the CDR3 is TGCGCCAGCAGCTCGAGAAGTAGCGGGAGTTCCCGTAATGAGCAGTTCTTC.

The V and J genes are TRBV6-6 and TRBJ2-3; D ambiguous. The V gene's germline CDR1 is MNHNY and CDR2 SVGAGI (reference sequence). The CDR3 spans 11 residues. For the CDR3, the DNA is TGTGCGGCTGTTAGGGCAGATACGCAGTATTTT. This sequence encodes CAAVRADTQYF.